This TCR beta chain is drawn from a study of T cells in Graves' hyperthyroidism and ophthalmopathy. This clonotype was observed at least ten times. Its antigen remains unknown. RNA transcripts gave rise to amplified TCR beta CDR3 regions. The primer set for the first-round RT-PCR of the TCR CDR3 was HTBI. TCRdb used MiXCR to reprocess the multiplex PCR reads, holding one entry per CDR3 protein. Here the sample spans fewer than 750,000 distinct CDR3 sequences, more than 12% being singletons. Regarding the study as a whole: A model of 13 V-J features distinguished ophthalmopathy from stable hyperthyroidism.

Germline CDR1 reads LGHDT; CDR2 reads YNNKEL (reference sequence). V dropped 0 bases and J dropped 9 bases, with 3 bases sitting between them. This CDR3 has 11 amino acids. Material for sequencing was blood. The source is a woman in her forties or fifties with Graves' ophthalmopathy. The chain links TRBV3-1 to TRBJ2-1; D unresolved. In DNA form, the CDR3 reads TGTGCCAGCAGCCAAGAGTCTGAGCAGTTCTTC. It is translated as CASSQESEQFF.